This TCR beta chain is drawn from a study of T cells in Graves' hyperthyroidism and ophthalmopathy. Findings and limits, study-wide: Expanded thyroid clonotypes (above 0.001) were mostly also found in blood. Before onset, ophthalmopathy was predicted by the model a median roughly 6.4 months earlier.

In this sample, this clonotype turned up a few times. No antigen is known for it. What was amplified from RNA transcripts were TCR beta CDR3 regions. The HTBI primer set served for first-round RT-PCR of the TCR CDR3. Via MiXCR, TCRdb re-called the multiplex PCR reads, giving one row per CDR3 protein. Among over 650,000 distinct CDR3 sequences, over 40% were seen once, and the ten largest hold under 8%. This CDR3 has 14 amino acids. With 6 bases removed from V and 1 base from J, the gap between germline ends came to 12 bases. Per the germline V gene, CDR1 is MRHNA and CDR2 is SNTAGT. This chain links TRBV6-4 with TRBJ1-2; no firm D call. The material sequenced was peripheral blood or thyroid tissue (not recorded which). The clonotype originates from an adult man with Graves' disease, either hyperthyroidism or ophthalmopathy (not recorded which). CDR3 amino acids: CASRKDDINYGYTF. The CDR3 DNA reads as TGTGCCAGCAGGAAGGACGATATTAACTATGGCTACACCTTC.